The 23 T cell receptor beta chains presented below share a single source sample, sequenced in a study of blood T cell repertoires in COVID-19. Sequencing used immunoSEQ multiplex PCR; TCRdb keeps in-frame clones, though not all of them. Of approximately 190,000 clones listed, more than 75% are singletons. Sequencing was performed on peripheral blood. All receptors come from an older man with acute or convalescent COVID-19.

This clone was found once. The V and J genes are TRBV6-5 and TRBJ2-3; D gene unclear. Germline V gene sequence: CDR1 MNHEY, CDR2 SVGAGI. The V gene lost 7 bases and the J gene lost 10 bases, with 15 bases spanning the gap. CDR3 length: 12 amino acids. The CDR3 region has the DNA TGTGCCAGCAAAGCCAACAGTCCCCCGCAGTATTTT. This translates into CASKANSPPQYF.

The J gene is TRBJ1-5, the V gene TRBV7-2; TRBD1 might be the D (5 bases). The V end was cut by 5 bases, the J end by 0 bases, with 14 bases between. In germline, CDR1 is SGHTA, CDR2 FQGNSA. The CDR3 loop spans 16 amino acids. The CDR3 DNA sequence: TGTGCCAGCAGCCCCATAACAAGGGGTAGCAATCAGCCCCAGCATTTT. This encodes CASSPITRGSNQPQHF.

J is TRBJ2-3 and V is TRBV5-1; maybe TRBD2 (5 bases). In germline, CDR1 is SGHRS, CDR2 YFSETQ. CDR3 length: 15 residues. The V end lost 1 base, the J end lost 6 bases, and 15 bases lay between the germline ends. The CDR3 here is CASSLMRAWTDTQYF. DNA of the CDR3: TGCGCCAGCAGCTTGATGAGGGCTTGGACCGATACGCAGTATTTT.

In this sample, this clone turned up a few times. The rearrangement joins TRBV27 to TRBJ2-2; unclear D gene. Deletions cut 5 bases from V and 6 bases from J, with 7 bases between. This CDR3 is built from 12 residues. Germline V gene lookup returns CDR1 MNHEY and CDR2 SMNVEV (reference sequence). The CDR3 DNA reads TGTGCCAGCAGTAGCCGGGCCGGGGAGCTGTTTTTT. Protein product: CASSSRAGELFF.

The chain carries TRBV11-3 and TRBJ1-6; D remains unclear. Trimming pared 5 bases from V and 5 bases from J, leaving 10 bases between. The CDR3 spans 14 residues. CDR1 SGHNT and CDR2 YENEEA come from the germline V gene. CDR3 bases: TGTGCCAGCAGCCCACAGTTCGATAATTCACCCCTCCACTTT. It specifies CASSPQFDNSPLHF.

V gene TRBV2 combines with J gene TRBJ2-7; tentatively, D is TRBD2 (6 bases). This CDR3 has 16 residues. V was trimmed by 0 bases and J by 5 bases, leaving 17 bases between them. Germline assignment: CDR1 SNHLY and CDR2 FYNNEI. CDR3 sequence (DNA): TGTGCCAGCAGTGAAGCGAGGAGCCCGGGGAGGAACGAGCAGTACGTC. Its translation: CASSEARSPGRNEQYV.

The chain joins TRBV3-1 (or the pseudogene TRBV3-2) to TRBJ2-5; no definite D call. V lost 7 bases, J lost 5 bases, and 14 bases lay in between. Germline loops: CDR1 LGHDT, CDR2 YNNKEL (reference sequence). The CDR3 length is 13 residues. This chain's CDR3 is CASKPFTRETQYF. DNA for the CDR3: TGTGCCAGCAAGCCATTTACGAGGGAGACCCAGTACTTC.

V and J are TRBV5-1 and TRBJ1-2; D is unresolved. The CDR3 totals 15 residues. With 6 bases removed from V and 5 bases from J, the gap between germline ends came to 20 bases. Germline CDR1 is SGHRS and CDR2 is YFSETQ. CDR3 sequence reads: CASMREPGSWYGYTF. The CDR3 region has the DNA TGCGCCAGCATGAGGGAACCGGGGTCCTGGTATGGCTACACCTTC.

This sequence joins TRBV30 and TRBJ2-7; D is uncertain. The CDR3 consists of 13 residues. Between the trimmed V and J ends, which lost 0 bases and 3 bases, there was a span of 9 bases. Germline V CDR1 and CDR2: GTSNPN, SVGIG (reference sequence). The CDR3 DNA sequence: TGTGCCTGGAGTGTAACGTGCGACTACGAGCAGTACGTC. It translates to CAWSVTCDYEQYV.

The DNA for the CDR3 is TGTGCCACCGGACAGGGAAATGGCTACACCTTC. Translating it yields CATGQGNGYTF. The chain joins TRBV28 to TRBJ1-2; TRBD1 matches at 8 bases. The V gene's germline CDR1 is MDHEN and CDR2 SYDVKM. The CDR3 loop spans 11 amino acids. The V segment lost 10 bases and the J segment 6 bases; nucleotides outside the gene matches: 4.

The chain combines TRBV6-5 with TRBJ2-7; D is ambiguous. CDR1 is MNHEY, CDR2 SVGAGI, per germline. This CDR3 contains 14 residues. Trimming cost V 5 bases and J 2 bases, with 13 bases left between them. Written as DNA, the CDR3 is TGTGCCAGCAGTCGCGCCCCCGGTCCCTACGAGCAGTACTTC. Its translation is CASSRAPGPYEQYF.

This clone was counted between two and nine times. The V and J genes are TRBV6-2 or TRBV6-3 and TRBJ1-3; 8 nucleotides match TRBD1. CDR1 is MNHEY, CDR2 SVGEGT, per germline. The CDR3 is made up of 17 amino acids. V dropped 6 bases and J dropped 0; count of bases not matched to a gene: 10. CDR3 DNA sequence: TGTGCCAGCAGCCTTCTGGGACAGGATTTCTCTGGAAACACCATATATTTT. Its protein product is CASSLLGQDFSGNTIYF.

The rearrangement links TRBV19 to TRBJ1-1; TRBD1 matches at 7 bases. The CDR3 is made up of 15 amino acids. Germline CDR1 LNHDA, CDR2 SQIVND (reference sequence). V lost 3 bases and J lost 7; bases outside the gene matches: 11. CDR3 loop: CASSIDRVASDEAFF. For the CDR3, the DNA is TGTGCCAGTAGTATCGACAGGGTAGCTTCCGATGAAGCTTTCTTT.

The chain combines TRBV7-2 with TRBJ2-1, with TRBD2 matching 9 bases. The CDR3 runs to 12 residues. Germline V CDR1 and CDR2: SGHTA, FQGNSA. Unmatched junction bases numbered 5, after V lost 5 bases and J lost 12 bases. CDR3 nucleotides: TGTGCCAGCAGCCCTAGCGGGAACTGGCAGTTCTTC. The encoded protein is CASSPSGNWQFF.

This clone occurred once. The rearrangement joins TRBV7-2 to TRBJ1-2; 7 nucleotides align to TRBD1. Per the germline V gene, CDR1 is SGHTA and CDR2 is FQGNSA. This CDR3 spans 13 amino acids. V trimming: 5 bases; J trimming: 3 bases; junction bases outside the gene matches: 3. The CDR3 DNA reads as TGTGCCAGCAGCGGAGGGGGCGACTATGGCTACACCTTC. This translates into CASSGGGDYGYTF.

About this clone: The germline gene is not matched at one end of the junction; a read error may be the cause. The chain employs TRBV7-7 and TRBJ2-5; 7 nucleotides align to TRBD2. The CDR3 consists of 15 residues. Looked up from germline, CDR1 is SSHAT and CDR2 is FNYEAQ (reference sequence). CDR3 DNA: TGTGCTAGCAGCTTAGGCGCTAGCGGCCAAGAGACCCAGTACTTC. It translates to CASSLGASGQETQYF.

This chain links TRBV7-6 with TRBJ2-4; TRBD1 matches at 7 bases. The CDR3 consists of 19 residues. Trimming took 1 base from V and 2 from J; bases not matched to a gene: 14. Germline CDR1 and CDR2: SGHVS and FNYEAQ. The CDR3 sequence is CASSLEGRGTGISKNIQYF. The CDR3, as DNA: TGTGCCAGCAGCTTAGAGGGCAGGGGGACGGGAATTTCCAAAAACATTCAGTACTTC.

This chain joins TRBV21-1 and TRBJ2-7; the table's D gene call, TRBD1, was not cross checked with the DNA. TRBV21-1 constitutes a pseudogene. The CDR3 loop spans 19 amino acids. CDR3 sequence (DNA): TGTGCCAGCAGCAAATCCGTCCTTGATCGCTGGGACAGCTTTTACGAGCAGTACGTC. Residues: CASSKSVLDRWDSFYEQYV.

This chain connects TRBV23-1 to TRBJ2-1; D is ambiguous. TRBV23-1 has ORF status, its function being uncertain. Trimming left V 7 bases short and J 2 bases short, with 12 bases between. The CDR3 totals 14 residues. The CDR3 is CASNDKKAYNEQFF. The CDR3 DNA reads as TGCGCCAGCAACGACAAGAAGGCCTACAATGAGCAGTTCTTC.

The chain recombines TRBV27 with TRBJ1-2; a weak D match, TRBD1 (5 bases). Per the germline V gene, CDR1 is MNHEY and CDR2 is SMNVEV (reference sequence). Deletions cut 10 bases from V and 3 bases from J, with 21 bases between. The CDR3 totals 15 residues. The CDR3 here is CATRTGATDDYGYTF. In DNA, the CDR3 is TGTGCCACCAGGACTGGGGCGACAGACGACTATGGCTACACCTTC.

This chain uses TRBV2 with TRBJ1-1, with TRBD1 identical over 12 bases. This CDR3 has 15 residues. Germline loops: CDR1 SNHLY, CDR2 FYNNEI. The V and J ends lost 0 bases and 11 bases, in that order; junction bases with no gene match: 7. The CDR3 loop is CASSEALRDRGLAFF. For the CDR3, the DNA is TGTGCCAGCAGTGAAGCGTTACGGGACAGGGGGCTTGCTTTCTTT.

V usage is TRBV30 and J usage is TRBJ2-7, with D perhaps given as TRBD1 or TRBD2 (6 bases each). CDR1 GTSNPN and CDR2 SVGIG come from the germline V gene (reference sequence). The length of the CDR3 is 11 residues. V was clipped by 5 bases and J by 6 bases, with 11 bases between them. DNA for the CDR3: TGTGCCTGGGGGGGCGGGACCGAGCAGTACTTC. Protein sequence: CAWGGGTEQYF.

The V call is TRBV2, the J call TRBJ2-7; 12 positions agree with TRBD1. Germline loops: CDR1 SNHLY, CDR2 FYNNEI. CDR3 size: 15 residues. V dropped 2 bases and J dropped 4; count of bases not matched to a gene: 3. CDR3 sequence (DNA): TGTGCCAGCAGTGAATCGGGACAGGGGGCTTACGAGCAGTACTTC. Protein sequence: CASSESGQGAYEQYF.